These T cell receptor beta chains were read from a single sample in a study of blood T cell repertoires in COVID-19. Data came from immunoSEQ multiplex PCR; TCRdb stores just in-frame clones and leaves some out. In the table there are more than 200,000 clones, about 84% of which are singletons. Specimen: PBMCs or T cells enriched from blood (not recorded which). The receptors stem from a woman in her 40s with acute COVID-19. The CDR3 runs from the conserved cysteine through the conserved F or W. D genes are given only for firm matches. A row's size may be missing; if present it is once, few, many or a size class.

V gene	clone size	D gene	J gene	CDR3 protein	CDR3 DNA
TRBV5-6	-	TRBD1	TRBJ2-2	CASSRYQGADTGELFF	TGTGCCAGCAGCCGCTATCAGGGGGCGGACACCGGGGAGCTGTTTTTT
TRBV30	-	-	TRBJ1-2	CAWESDRNYGYTF	TGTGCCTGGGAGTCAGACAGGAACTATGGCTACACCTTC
TRBV6-1	-	TRBD2	TRBJ2-3	CASSVSPPTSGGTDTQYF	TGTGCCAGCAGTGTTTCCCCCCCTACTAGCGGGGGCACAGATACGCAGTATTTT
TRBV28	-	-	TRBJ1-5	CASRLFEWGVWQPQHF	TGTGCCAGCAGACTGTTCGAGTGGGGGGTTTGGCAGCCCCAGCATTTT
TRBV3-1/TRBV3-2	-	-	TRBJ2-4	CASSLLARAKNIQYF	TGTGCCAGCAGCCTACTAGCTAGAGCCAAAAACATTCAGTACTTC
TRBV11-2	-	TRBD1	TRBJ1-5	CASSTDRGNQPQHF	TGTGCCAGCAGCACCGACAGGGGCAATCAGCCCCAGCATTTT
TRBV7-6	-	TRBD1	TRBJ2-4	CASSLGTGITKNIQYF	TGTGCCAGCAGCTTGGGGACAGGGATAACCAAAAACATTCAGTACTTC
TRBV9	-	-	TRBJ1-1	CASSVGSDRRSEAFF	TGTGCCAGCAGCGTAGGAAGCGACAGGAGGTCTGAAGCTTTCTTT
TRBV28	few	TRBD1	TRBJ1-2	CASSSQGARGYTF	TGTGCCAGCAGTTCCCAGGGGGCACGGGGCTACACCTTC
TRBV7-2	-	-	TRBJ2-3	CASSLGGPVGDTQYF	TGTGCCAGCAGCTTAGGAGGGCCGGTTGGAGATACGCAGTATTTT
TRBV29-1	-	TRBD1	TRBJ1-2	CSVDLGDRVYGYTF	TGCAGCGTTGACCTAGGGGACAGGGTCTATGGCTACACCTTC
TRBV30	-	-	TRBJ1-1	CAWSVGARTEAFF	TGTGCCTGGAGTGTAGGGGCGAGGACTGAAGCTTTCTTT
TRBV19	-	-	TRBJ1-1	CASTGELNTEAFF	TGTGCCAGTACAGGGGAGTTGAACACTGAAGCTTTCTTT
TRBV6-4	-	-	TRBJ2-1	CASSLGENFNEQFF	TGTGCCAGCAGTCTCGGGGAGAATTTCAATGAGCAGTTCTTC
TRBV20-1	-	-	TRBJ1-4	CSASLGEANEKLFF	TGCAGTGCTAGTTTGGGAGAGGCTAATGAAAAACTGTTTTTT
TRBV28	once	TRBD1	TRBJ1-5	CASSSGQGDNQPQHF	TGTGCCAGCAGTTCAGGACAGGGTGACAATCAGCCCCAGCATTTT
TRBV19	-	-	TRBJ1-3	CASSIEGAGNTIYF	TGTGCCAGTAGTATTGAAGGGGCTGGAAACACCATATATTTT
TRBV28	-	TRBD1	TRBJ2-7	CASSLSGGGTYEQYF	TGTGCCAGCAGTTTATCAGGGGGTGGTACCTACGAGCAGTACTTC
TRBV27	-	-	TRBJ1-2	CASSPAYGGGYTF	TGTGCCAGCAGCCCAGCGTACGGTGGAGGCTACACCTTC
TRBV3-1/TRBV3-2	-	TRBD1	TRBJ1-4	CASSSRGASGGRGKLFF	TGTGCCAGCAGCTCTCGGGGGGCCTCAGGGGGCCGAGGAAAACTGTTTTTT
TRBV10-3	-	-	TRBJ1-5	CAPSRVGGNQPQHF	TGTGCCCCATCCAGGGTTGGGGGCAATCAGCCCCAGCATTTT
TRBV28	-	TRBD2	TRBJ2-1	CASETSGGPSYNEQFF	TGTGCCAGCGAGACTAGCGGGGGGCCTTCCTACAATGAGCAGTTCTTC
TRBV5-4	-	TRBD1	TRBJ1-2	CASSVGQAGPYGYTF	TGTGCCAGCAGCGTGGGACAGGCCGGGCCCTATGGCTACACCTTC
TRBV5-4	-	TRBD2	TRBJ2-1	CASSRAGSGASYNEQFF	TGTGCCAGCAGCCGAGCAGGTAGCGGGGCCTCCTACAATGAGCAGTTCTTC
TRBV29-1	-	TRBD2	TRBJ2-1	CSVGTSGSSYNEQFF	TGCAGCGTTGGGACTAGCGGGAGCTCCTACAATGAGCAGTTCTTC
TRBV18	-	-	TRBJ1-4	CASSLGQKLFF	TGTGCCAGCTCACTGGGGCAAAAACTGTTTTTT
TRBV12-3/TRBV12-4	-	TRBD2	TRBJ2-1	CASSLRSGSEQFF	TGTGCCAGCAGTTTAAGAAGCGGGAGTGAGCAGTTCTTC
TRBV19	once	TRBD1	TRBJ1-2	CASSRGEYGYTF	TGTGCCAGTTCCAGGGGGGAATATGGCTACACCTTC
TRBV5-8	-	-	TRBJ2-1	CASSWQGFYDEQFF	TGTGCCAGCAGCTGGCAGGGGTTCTACGATGAGCAGTTCTTC
TRBV10-3	-	-	TRBJ2-2	CAISVGTGELFF	TGTGCCATCAGTGTGGGCACTGGGGAGCTGTTTTTT
TRBV11-3	once	-	TRBJ2-3	CASSRGGPTDTQYF	TGTGCCAGCAGCCGAGGGGGACCCACAGATACGCAGTATTTT
TRBV15	-	-	TRBJ2-3	CATSRDLGANTDTQYF	TGTGCCACCAGCAGAGATCTAGGGGCAAACACAGATACGCAGTATTTT
TRBV6-5	once	TRBD2	TRBJ2-7	CASSKGLAGVYEQYF	TGTGCCAGCAGTAAGGGACTAGCGGGGGTCTACGAGCAGTACTTC
TRBV5-1	few	TRBD2	TRBJ2-7	CASSYGTSGSYEQYF	TGCGCCAGCAGCTATGGGACTAGCGGATCCTACGAGCAGTACTTC
TRBV5-1	-	-	TRBJ2-6	CASSLESSGANVLTF	TGCGCCAGCAGCTTGGAGAGCTCTGGGGCCAACGTCCTGACTTTC